The source of this T cell receptor beta chain is a study of T cells in Graves' hyperthyroidism and ophthalmopathy. Regarding the study as a whole: Ophthalmopathy was separated from stable hyperthyroidism by a 13 V-J model. Blood samples included most of the expanded thyroid clonotypes exceeding 0.001.

Notes on this clonotype: What it recognizes is unknown.

Germline V lookup: CDR1 LNHDA, CDR2 SQIVND (reference sequence). V gave up 6 bases and J gave up 1 base, with 13 bases separating them. The CDR3 consists of 15 residues. Researchers took RNA transcripts and amplified the TCR beta CDR3 regions from them. When the TCR CDR3 underwent first-round RT-PCR, the HTBI primer set was used. TCRdb re-analysed the multiplex PCR reads in MiXCR, keeping a single row per CDR3 protein. The profile shows 450,000 to 700,000 distinct CDR3 sequences, about 43% of them singletons. Diagnoses were made from clinical symptoms, serum measures (thyroxine and TRAb), thyroid ultrasound and orbital computed tomography.

The chain employs TRBV19 and TRBJ1-5; D not certain. The source of this sequence is an adult woman with Graves' disease, either hyperthyroidism or ophthalmopathy (not recorded which). The sample was peripheral blood or thyroid tissue (not recorded which). CDR3 amino acids: CASSVGIRSNQPQHF. CDR3 in DNA: TGTGCCAGTAGCGTGGGCATTCGGAGCAATCAGCCCCAGCATTTT.